Listed here is a single T cell receptor (beta chain). Only in-frame clones appear in the TCRdb table, and some are missing; sequencing was by immunoSEQ multiplex PCR. Of 120,000 to 150,000 clones listed, roughly 81% are singletons. From germline, CDR1 is SGHTS and CDR2 YDEGEE. The CDR3 contains 18 residues. V shed 5 bases and J 1 base; nucleotides not matched to a gene: 10. This sample is drawn from a study of cytomegalovirus exposure and HLA in healthy donors. The clonotype comes from a young woman in good health and CMV-seronegative. The rearrangement uses TRBV5-8 and TRBJ2-5; 14 nucleotides agree with TRBD2. The sequenced sample was PBMCs. The CDR3 loop is CASSSGLAGGIVQETQYF. Written as DNA, the CDR3 is TGTGCCAGCAGTTCCGGACTAGCGGGGGGAATAGTCCAAGAGACCCAGTACTTC.